The 30 T cell receptor beta chains below were found in one sample sequenced in a study of vaccination and CD4 T cells after COVID-19 (dated by TCRdb to the early 2020s). The sample's treatment or condition label, in plain terms: roughly 10-day PBMC culture with coronavirus spike peptide pools or control peptides (ViraFEST assay). Library construction relied on PCR. These reads were obtained on an Illumina iSeq 100. At the Johns Hopkins FTIC core, DNA from the cultured CD4+ T cells underwent TCR sequencing with the Oncomine TCR Beta short-read assay. TCRdb ran its own pipeline on the public reads, namely fastp trimming at Q25 and MiXCR clone calling, and kept in-frame beta chains. Rows with a matching CDR3 protein are joined into one entry that keeps the most common DNA and genes. The sample table contains some 9,300 distinct CDR3 sequences; only one count was recorded for about 41% of them. Of the sample, roughly an eighth is held by the ten largest clones.

These TCRs are of unknown antigen specificity. The specimen was CD4+ T cells from blood, cultured in vitro. These receptors originate from a human donor who had recovered from COVID-19.

The J gene is TRBJ2-5, the V gene TRBV30; D is perhaps TRBD1 (6 bases). The V gene's germline CDR1 is GTSNPN and CDR2 SVGIG (reference sequence). V dropped 1 base and J dropped 4 bases, with 16 bases sitting between them. The CDR3 covers 15 residues. CDR3 coding DNA: TGTGCCTGGAGTGACACAGGGCTCTGGAGAGAGACCCAGTACTTC. Its translation is CAWSDTGLWRETQYF.

The V call is TRBV7-8, the J call TRBJ2-3; D remains ambiguous. Trimming left V 5 bases short and J 6 bases short, with 6 bases between. CDR1 is SGHVS and CDR2 is FQNEAQ in the germline V gene. This CDR3 region has 11 residues. CDR3 coding DNA: TGTGCCAGCAGCCGAAGTGATACGCAGTATTTT. It specifies CASSRSDTQYF. Combining the CDR3 with reference TRBV7-8 and TRBJ2-3 gives the whole variable domain GAGVSQSPRYKVAKRGQDVALRCDPISGHVSLFWYQQALGQGPEFLTYFQNEAQLDKSGLPSDRFFAERPEGSVSTLKIQRTQQEDSAVYLCASSRSDTQYFGPGTRLTVL.

This clonotype was counted only a few times. In DNA form, the CDR3 reads TGTGCCATCAGTGATGGGGGACAGGGGTATGGCTACACCTTC. Residues: CAISDGGQGYGYTF. This chain links TRBV10-3 with TRBJ1-2, with 10 nucleotides matching TRBD1. The CDR3 totals 14 residues. Germline V lookup: CDR1 ENHRY, CDR2 SYGVKD. The V segment lost 3 bases and the J segment 5 bases; nucleotides outside the gene matches: 3.

The chain uses TRBV10-2 and TRBJ2-1; D unclear. Germline V CDR1 and CDR2: WSHSY, SAAADI. CDR3 length equals 13 residues. The V end lost 7 bases, the J end lost 7 bases, and 14 bases lay between the germline ends. The CDR3 sequence is CASNQRRLNEQFF. As DNA, the CDR3 is TGCGCCAGCAACCAGCGACGGCTTAATGAGCAGTTCTTC.

In its sample, this clonotype was seen a few times. This sequence joins TRBV6-2 or TRBV6-3 and TRBJ2-7; D assignment may be TRBD1 or TRBD2 (5 bases each). In germline, CDR1 is MNHEY, CDR2 SVGEGT. This CDR3 has 15 amino acids. The V end was cut by 7 bases, the J end by 5 bases, with 21 bases between. CDR3 region: CASTLRRDPYDEQYF. CDR3 in DNA: TGTGCCAGCACCCTGCGCCGGGACCCCTATGACGAGCAGTACTTC.

This clonotype turned up a few times. This rearrangement joins TRBV20-1 to TRBJ1-6; TRBD1 matches at 7 bases. V shed 3 bases and J 3 bases; nucleotides not matched to a gene: 8. This CDR3 region has 16 residues. CDR1 is DFQATT, CDR2 SNEGSKA, per germline (reference sequence). In DNA, the CDR3 is TGCAGTGCTAGTCGACAGGGTAATAGCTATAATTCACCCCTCCACTTT. Amino acids: CSASRQGNSYNSPLHF.

The rearrangement links TRBV25-1 to TRBJ2-5; 7 bases align to TRBD1. The CDR3 is made up of 14 amino acids. V shed 5 bases and J 4 bases; nucleotides not matched to a gene: 7. Germline values: CDR1 MGHDK, CDR2 SYGVNS. In nucleotides, the CDR3 is TGTGCCAGCAGTTTCACAGGGGATGGAGAGACCCAGTACTTC. Protein product: CASSFTGDGETQYF. The whole variable domain, remainder taken from reference TRBV25-1 and TRBJ2-5, is EADIYQTPRYLVIGTGKKITLECSQTMGHDKMYWYQQDPGMELHLIHYSYGVNSTEKGDLSSESTVSRIRTEHFPLTLESARPSHTSQYLCASSFTGDGETQYFGPGTRLLVL.

This clonotype was seen more than once but under ten times. The chain joins TRBV10-3 to TRBJ1-2; D uncertain. The CDR3 consists of 13 residues. Germline values: CDR1 ENHRY, CDR2 SYGVKD. V lost 6 bases and J 3 bases, leaving 11 bases between the germline ends. CDR3 sequence (DNA): TGTGCCATCAGACTTCCTACGGACTATGGCTACACCTTC. It yields the protein CAIRLPTDYGYTF.

This chain joins TRBV27 and TRBJ2-3; no reliable D call. The CDR3 extends over 14 amino acids. CDR1 MNHEY and CDR2 SMNVEV come from the germline V gene (reference sequence). V lost 5 bases, J lost 5 bases, and 14 bases lay in between. This CDR3 is CASSQRSGLDTQYF. The CDR3 region has the DNA TGTGCCAGCAGTCAGAGAAGTGGGTTAGATACGCAGTATTTT.

This clonotype came up once. The chain links TRBV12-3 or TRBV12-4 to TRBJ1-6, with 7 positions matching TRBD1. The CDR3 has 14 amino acids. V lost 5 bases, J lost 7 bases, and 5 bases stayed unmatched. The chain's CDR3 is CASSRGTENSPLHF. The CDR3 nucleotides read TGTGCCAGCAGTCGAGGGACAGAGAATTCACCCCTCCACTTT.

This clonotype was detected a few times. The rearrangement joins TRBV7-8 to TRBJ1-6; D is uncertain. V was cut by 3 bases and J by 9 bases, with 12 bases left in between. This CDR3 region has 14 residues. Germline loops: CDR1 SGHVS, CDR2 FQNEAQ. The CDR3 DNA reads as TGTGCCAGCAGCTTTGACCCCAATGGTTCACCCCTCCACTTT. It is translated as CASSFDPNGSPLHF.

The rearrangement links TRBV5-1 to TRBJ1-5; maybe TRBD1 (5 bases). CDR1 is SGHRS, CDR2 YFSETQ, per germline. The CDR3 runs 16 residues. Trimming took off 2 bases at V and 3 bases at J, with 15 bases between the two ends. CDR3 sequence: CASSFPGRELNQPQHF. DNA of the CDR3: TGCGCCAGCAGCTTTCCGGGACGGGAACTCAATCAGCCCCAGCATTTT.

The table lists this clonotype with a count of one. The chain is built from TRBV24-1 and TRBJ2-7; 12 bases align to TRBD1. This CDR3 region has 15 residues. Germline V gene data show CDR1 as KGHDR and CDR2 as SFDVKD. The junction had 4 bases not matched to a gene; V was cut back by 7 bases and J by 1 base. The CDR3 coding sequence is TGTGCCACCAGGGAGGGACAGGGGGCGTCCTACGAGCAGTACTTC. Translation: CATREGQGASYEQYF.

The CDR3 DNA follows: TGTGCCAGCAGTGGAAGATATGAAGCTTTCTTT. This translates into CASSGRYEAFF. J is TRBJ1-1 and V is TRBV25-1; D remains ambiguous. The CDR3 contains 11 residues. CDR1 is MGHDK, CDR2 SYGVNS, per germline. V gave up 4 bases and J gave up 7 bases, with 7 bases separating them.

In its sample, this clonotype was seen a few times. J is TRBJ1-5 and V is TRBV19, with 7 bases aligning to TRBD1. This CDR3 contains 13 residues. CDR1 and CDR2 from the germline V gene are LNHDA and SQIVND (reference sequence). V was clipped by 9 bases and J by 2 bases; unmatched bases: 4. CDR3 protein: CASRGFGNQPQHF. CDR3 nucleotide sequence: TGTGCCAGCAGGGGGTTCGGCAATCAGCCCCAGCATTTT.

This chain links TRBV2 with TRBJ1-2; TRBD1 matches 9 bases. The CDR3 runs to 14 residues. The V segment lost 5 bases and the J segment 7 bases; nucleotides outside the gene matches: 8. Germline V CDR1 and CDR2: SNHLY, FYNNEI. The CDR3 protein is CASSTPQGARGYTF. For the CDR3, the DNA is TGTGCCAGCAGTACACCACAGGGGGCTCGTGGCTACACCTTC.

This clonotype was seen only a few times. The rearrangement uses TRBV2 and TRBJ2-5; D ambiguous. The germline V gene encodes CDR1 SNHLY and CDR2 FYNNEI. CDR3 length: 13 residues. The germline V and J ends were trimmed by 7 bases and 4 bases, with 13 bases remaining between them. CDR3 sequence: CASTRVWGETQYF. The CDR3, as DNA: TGTGCCAGCACCCGAGTGTGGGGAGAGACCCAGTACTTC.

The V gene is TRBV2, the J gene TRBJ1-2; D perhaps matches TRBD1 (5 bases). Germline CDR1 reads SNHLY; CDR2 reads FYNNEI. This CDR3 spans 14 amino acids. V lost 7 bases and J 0 bases, leaving 12 bases between the germline ends. CDR3 protein: CASTQGTTNYGYTF. The CDR3 nucleotides are TGTGCCAGCACGCAGGGAACCACTAACTATGGCTACACCTTC. The whole variable domain, filled in from reference TRBV2 and TRBJ1-2, reads EPEVTQTPSHQVTQMGQEVILRCVPISNHLYFYWYRQILGQKVEFLVSFYNNEISEKSEIFDDQFSVERPDGSNFTLKIRSTKLEDSAMYFCASTQGTTNYGYTFGSGTRLTVV.

The chain joins TRBV7-2 to TRBJ2-5; D assignment may be TRBD1 or TRBD2 (7 bases each). This CDR3 contains 16 residues. The ends were cut back, 4 bases at V and 3 bases at J, with 18 bases in the middle. Germline loops: CDR1 SGHTA, CDR2 FQGNSA. The CDR3 coding sequence is TGTGCCAGCAGCTCCCAGGGGGGAGGGTGGGAAGAGACCCAGTACTTC. It translates to CASSSQGGGWEETQYF.

The chain links TRBV2 to TRBJ2-7; weak D call: TRBD1 (6 bases). The V gene lost 6 bases and the J gene lost 5 bases, with 17 bases spanning the gap. Per germline, CDR1 SNHLY and CDR2 FYNNEI. The CDR3 loop spans 14 amino acids. The CDR3 loop reads CASRQQGNSHEQYF. DNA of the CDR3: TGTGCCAGCAGGCAACAGGGAAACAGCCACGAGCAGTACTTC. The full variable domain, completed using reference TRBV2 and TRBJ2-7, is EPEVTQTPSHQVTQMGQEVILRCVPISNHLYFYWYRQILGQKVEFLVSFYNNEISEKSEIFDDQFSVERPDGSNFTLKIRSTKLEDSAMYFCASRQQGNSHEQYFGPGTRLTVT.

This clonotype was detected a few times. The chain uses TRBV20-1 and TRBJ2-1; 8 bases fit TRBD2. CDR1 DFQATT and CDR2 SNEGSKA come from the germline V gene (reference sequence). The J segment lost 2 bases and the V segment lost 1 base, leaving 1 base of the junction unmatched. The CDR3 spans 14 residues. CDR3 sequence reads: CSARGREAYNEQFF. For the CDR3, the DNA is TGCAGTGCTAGAGGGCGGGAGGCCTACAATGAGCAGTTCTTC.

This chain connects TRBV24-1 to TRBJ1-2; the match to TRBD1 covers 8 bases. The germline V gene encodes CDR1 KGHDR and CDR2 SFDVKD. The length of the CDR3 is 14 residues. J was trimmed by 8 bases and V by 3 bases; bases with no gene match: 7. Written as DNA, the CDR3 is TGTGCCACCAGTGATAGAGACAGGGGACGGGGCTACACCTTC. Its protein product is CATSDRDRGRGYTF.

The sample holds a few counts of this clonotype. The chain uses TRBV6-5 and TRBJ2-5; no clear D. The CDR3 totals 14 residues. Trimming left V 0 bases short and J 3 bases short, with 8 bases between. Germline loops: CDR1 MNHEY, CDR2 SVGAGI. The CDR3 bases are TGTGCCAGCAGTTACTCGAATCGTGAAGAGACCCAGTACTTC. Translation: CASSYSNREETQYF.

This clonotype was seen a handful of times. V and J are TRBV6-1 and TRBJ2-3, with 12 bases lining up with TRBD2. The V and J ends lost 10 bases and 3 bases, in that order; junction bases with no gene match: 8. CDR3 size: 15 residues. Germline loops: CDR1 MNHNS, CDR2 SASEGT. The CDR3 loop reads CATYRLAGVTDTQYF. In nucleotides, the CDR3 is TGTGCCACCTACCGACTAGCGGGAGTAACAGATACGCAGTATTTT.

By its share, this clonotype is medium-sized. The CDR3 region has the DNA TGTGCCACCCTGGTAATCGGTCAGCCCCAGCATTTT. Its translation is CATLVIGQPQHF. The chain combines TRBV24-1 with TRBJ1-5; D is unclear. CDR3 length equals 12 residues. Germline CDR1 reads KGHDR; CDR2 reads SFDVKD. Deletions cut 9 bases from V and 6 bases from J, with 11 bases between.

The chain couples TRBV5-4 to TRBJ1-5; possible D gene TRBD1, 6 bases. Trimming shortened V by 0 bases and J by 4 bases, and 17 bases separated the two germline ends. Germline V gene sequence: CDR1 SGHNT, CDR2 YYREEE (reference sequence). CDR3 length: 17 residues. Here the CDR3 DNA reads TGTGCCAGCAGCTTGGAGTGGGACATCGAGTTTAATCAGCCCCAGCATTTT. Protein product: CASSLEWDIEFNQPQHF. The whole variable domain, filled in from reference TRBV5-4 and TRBJ1-5, reads ETGVTQSPTHLIKTRGQQVTLRCSSQSGHNTVSWYQQALGQGPQFIFQYYREEENGRGNFPPRFSGLQFPNYSSELNVNALELDDSALYLCASSLEWDIEFNQPQHFGDGTRLSIL.

In this sample, this clonotype turned up a few times. This chain links TRBV20-1 with TRBJ1-3, with unresolved D. This CDR3 is built from 13 residues. V shed 1 base and J shed 2 bases, with 6 bases lying between them. Germline lookup yields CDR1 DFQATT and CDR2 SNEGSKA (reference sequence). CDR3 nucleotide sequence: TGCAGTGCTAGAGGGTGGACTGGAAACACCATATATTTT. Translation: CSARGWTGNTIYF.

The chain combines TRBV24-1 with TRBJ1-1; no reliable D call. The V gene's germline CDR1 is KGHDR and CDR2 SFDVKD. V lost 4 bases to trimming and J lost 7 bases, with 18 bases between them. CDR3 length equals 15 residues. The CDR3 loop reads CATSDNSGQLNEAFF. The CDR3 DNA follows: TGTGCCACCAGTGACAACTCCGGGCAGCTCAATGAAGCTTTCTTT.

This clonotype came up once. This chain uses TRBV2 with TRBJ1-5; no firm D call. This CDR3 is built from 14 residues. Deletions cut 5 bases from V and 0 bases from J, with 8 bases between. CDR1 SNHLY and CDR2 FYNNEI come from the germline V gene. This CDR3 is CASSTGSSNQPQHF. The CDR3 DNA reads TGTGCCAGCAGTACCGGGTCTAGCAATCAGCCCCAGCATTTT.

The V and J genes are TRBV6-1 and TRBJ1-5; perhaps TRBD1 as D (5 bases). Germline CDR1 and CDR2: MNHNS and SASEGT. The CDR3 loop spans 17 amino acids. The germline V and J ends were trimmed by 6 bases and 2 bases, with 20 bases remaining between them. The CDR3 DNA is TGTGCCAGCAGCGACCGTCCCAAGACCAGGGGCAATCAGCCCCAGCATTTT. It yields the protein CASSDRPKTRGNQPQHF.